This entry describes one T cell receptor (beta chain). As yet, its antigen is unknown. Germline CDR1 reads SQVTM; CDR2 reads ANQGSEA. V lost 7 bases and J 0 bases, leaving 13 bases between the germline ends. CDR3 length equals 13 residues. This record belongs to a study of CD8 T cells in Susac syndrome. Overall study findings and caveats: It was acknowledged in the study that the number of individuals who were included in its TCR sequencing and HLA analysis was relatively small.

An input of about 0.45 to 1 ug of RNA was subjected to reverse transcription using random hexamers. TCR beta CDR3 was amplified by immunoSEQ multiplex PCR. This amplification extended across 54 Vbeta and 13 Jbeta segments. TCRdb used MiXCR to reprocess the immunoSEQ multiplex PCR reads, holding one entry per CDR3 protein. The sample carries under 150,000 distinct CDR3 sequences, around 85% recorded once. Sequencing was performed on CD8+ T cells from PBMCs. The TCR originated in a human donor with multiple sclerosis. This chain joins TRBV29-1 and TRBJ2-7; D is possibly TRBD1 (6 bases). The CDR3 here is CSALTGRSYEQYF. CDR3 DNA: TGCAGCGCCTTGACAGGACGCTCCTACGAGCAGTACTTC.